This entry lists 3 T cell receptor beta chains sequenced from one sample in a study of T cells in Graves' hyperthyroidism and ophthalmopathy. Researchers took RNA transcripts and amplified the TCR beta CDR3 regions from them. HTBI primers drove first-round RT-PCR of the TCR CDR3. TCRdb re-called the multiplex PCR reads through MiXCR, storing one row per CDR3 protein. The table has about 290,000 distinct CDR3 sequences, approximately 13% seen once. The source material was blood. The receptors come from a woman in her thirties or forties with Graves' hyperthyroidism.

Notes on this clonotype: Possible read error: a much larger clone is one base away. The chain has TRBV12-3 or TRBV12-4 and TRBJ1-5; unclear D gene. CDR3 length equals 15 residues. With 3 bases removed from V and 4 bases from J, the gap between germline ends came to 13 bases. In nucleotides, the CDR3 is TGTGCCAGCAGTTTGAGCAGGCGGGGAAATCAGCCCCAGCATTTT. Translation gives CASSLSRRGNQPQHF.

This clonotype was seen many times. J is TRBJ2-3 and V is TRBV18; no clear D gene. The V gene lost 2 bases and the J gene lost 6 bases, with 6 bases spanning the gap. The CDR3 has 12 amino acids. From germline, CDR1 is KGHSH and CDR2 LQKENI. The CDR3 protein is CASSPYGDTQYF. The DNA for the CDR3 is TGTGCCAGCTCACCATACGGCGATACGCAGTATTTT. The full variable domain, rest sourced from reference TRBV18 and TRBJ2-3, is NAGVMQNPRHLVRRRGQEARLRCSPMKGHSHVYWYRQLPEEGLKFMVYLQKENIIDESGMPKERFSAEFPKEGPSILRIQQVVRGDSAAYFCASSPYGDTQYFGPGTRLTVL.

This clonotype was counted ten times or more. V is TRBV7-9 and J is TRBJ1-1; D not resolved. The V gene's germline CDR1 is SEHNR and CDR2 FQNEAQ (reference sequence). This CDR3 contains 13 residues. CDR3 in amino acids: CVLRAGENTEAFF. The CDR3 DNA sequence: TGTGTATTGCGGGCAGGAGAGAACACTGAAGCTTTCTTT.